Presented here are 24 T cell receptor beta chains from one specimen sequenced in a study of blood T cell repertoires in COVID-19 (dated by TCRdb to about 2020). The method was the immunoSEQ multiplex PCR assay. Not all clones reach the TCRdb copy of this immuneACCESS table, which keeps in-frame sequences only. Checked studies attribute under half of the gap to unresolved V genes and leave the rest unexplained. For this sample there are about 54,000 clones; about nine tenths appear just once. The ten biggest clones cover around 8.3% of the sample. Sequenced input: peripheral blood. The receptors stem from a woman aged 40 to 50 with active COVID-19.

The chain recombines TRBV18 with TRBJ2-1; no definite D call. The germline V gene encodes CDR1 KGHSH and CDR2 LQKENI. This CDR3 contains 12 residues. V was shortened by 2 bases and J by 7 bases, with 6 bases between the two germline ends. The CDR3 protein is CASSPVSNEQFF. The CDR3 nucleotides read TGTGCCAGCTCACCAGTCTCTAATGAGCAGTTCTTC. The entire variable domain, with the rest obtained from reference TRBV18 and TRBJ2-1, is as follows: NAGVMQNPRHLVRRRGQEARLRCSPMKGHSHVYWYRQLPEEGLKFMVYLQKENIIDESGMPKERFSAEFPKEGPSILRIQQVVRGDSAAYFCASSPVSNEQFFGPGTRLTVL.

V usage is TRBV7-3 and J usage is TRBJ1-2, with 10 positions matching TRBD1. The CDR3 contains 13 residues. Per the germline V gene, CDR1 is SGHTA and CDR2 is FQGTGA. After removal of 1 base from V and 10 bases from J, the junction contained 3 bases not matched to a gene. Here the CDR3 reads CASSLIGTGAYTF. The CDR3 region has the DNA TGTGCCAGCAGCTTAATAGGGACAGGGGCCTACACCTTC.

The chain couples TRBV7-8 to TRBJ1-4, with D perhaps TRBD1 (6 bases). Deletions cut 0 bases from V and 8 bases from J, with 16 bases between. Germline-derived CDR1 and CDR2 are SGHVS and FQNEAQ. This CDR3 has 16 residues. For the CDR3, the DNA is TGTGCCAGCAGCTTAGCCCCTACAGGGTACGGGGAAAAACTGTTTTTT. Residues: CASSLAPTGYGEKLFF.

This chain connects TRBV7-9 to TRBJ1-1; D perhaps matches TRBD1 (6 bases). The length of the CDR3 is 13 residues. The germline V and J ends were trimmed by 3 bases and 10 bases, with 15 bases remaining between them. Looked up from germline, CDR1 is SEHNR and CDR2 is FQNEAQ (reference sequence). In nucleotides, the CDR3 is TGTGCCAGCAGCTTTCGTGGGGGCGGCACAGCTTTCTTT. Residues: CASSFRGGGTAFF.

This clone came up once. The chain employs TRBV5-1 and TRBJ2-3; D perhaps matches TRBD2 (9 bases). The CDR3 is made up of 16 amino acids. Germline V gene lookup returns CDR1 SGHRS and CDR2 YFSETQ. V shed 1 base and J shed 6 bases, with 18 bases lying between them. The CDR3 DNA is TGCGCCAGCAGCTTGATTAGCGGGGGACAGGCGGATACGCAGTATTTT. Translation gives CASSLISGGQADTQYF.

This clone was recorded once. V and J are TRBV19 and TRBJ2-1; 11 bases fit TRBD2. The CDR3 is 15 amino acids. Germline trimming cut 2 bases from V and 5 bases from J; bases unmatched to any gene: 2. Per germline, CDR1 LNHDA and CDR2 SQIVND (reference sequence). Written as DNA, the CDR3 is TGTGCCAGTAGTATATTAGCGGGGGGGAACAATGAGCAGTTCTTC. Translating it yields CASSILAGGNNEQFF.

V gene TRBV7-6 combines with J gene TRBJ2-3; 9 nucleotides align to TRBD2. V shed 5 bases and J 3 bases; nucleotides not matched to a gene: 6. The CDR3 has 15 amino acids. The germline CDR1 and CDR2 sequences are SGHVS and FNYEAQ. In nucleotides, the CDR3 is TGTGCCAGCAGCCCCCTGGGACTAGCTACAGATACGCAGTATTTT. Amino acids: CASSPLGLATDTQYF.

The V gene is TRBV12-2, the J gene TRBJ2-3; whether TRBD1, the table's D call, matches the DNA was not checked. TRBV12-2 is deemed a pseudogene. The CDR3 consists of 14 residues. Written as DNA, the CDR3 is TGTGCAAGTCGCTTAGAACGACAGTCAGATACGCAGTATTTT. As protein: CASRLERQSDTQYF.

The CDR3 nucleotides read TGTGCCAGCAGTTCCTCCTGGACAGTCAACACTGAAGCTTTCTTT. Translating it yields CASSSSWTVNTEAFF. The gene calls are TRBV27 and TRBJ1-1; D possibly corresponds to TRBD1 (6 bases). CDR1 is MNHEY and CDR2 is SMNVEV in the germline V gene (reference sequence). This CDR3 has 15 amino acids. Trimming pared 4 bases from V and 2 bases from J, leaving 14 bases between.

In this sample, this clone is medium-sized. J is TRBJ1-2 and V is TRBV2; no firm D call. The CDR3 runs 12 residues. CDR1 SNHLY and CDR2 FYNNEI come from the germline V gene. Trimming left V 1 base short and J 5 bases short, with 5 bases between. The CDR3 bases are TGTGCCAGCAGTGAAGAAATATATGGCTACACCTTC. Translation: CASSEEIYGYTF.

This rearrangement joins TRBV2 to TRBJ2-2, with TRBD2 identical over 7 bases. The CDR3 runs 15 residues. The germline V gene encodes CDR1 SNHLY and CDR2 FYNNEI. The trim removed 3 bases at V and 4 bases at J, leaving 5 bases unmatched. Written as DNA, the CDR3 is TGTGCCAGCAGTGAGTCTGGGGGGGTCACCGGGGAGCTGTTTTTT. This translates into CASSESGGVTGELFF.

The chain recombines TRBV7-9 with TRBJ2-7; 10 nucleotides match TRBD1. V trimming: 5 bases; J trimming: 5 bases; junction bases outside the gene matches: 6. Germline loops: CDR1 SEHNR, CDR2 FQNEAQ (reference sequence). The CDR3 is made up of 14 amino acids. This CDR3 reads CASSPGQGNNEQYF. CDR3 coding DNA: TGTGCCAGCAGCCCGGGACAGGGGAACAACGAGCAGTACTTC.

This clone was counted a few times. J is TRBJ1-3 and V is TRBV5-1, with 7 bases matching TRBD1. This CDR3 region has 16 residues. After removal of 2 bases from V and 4 bases from J, the junction contained 9 bases not matched to a gene. The germline V gene encodes CDR1 SGHRS and CDR2 YFSETQ. As DNA, the CDR3 is TGCGCCAGCAGCTTACAGGGGCAGATGGACGGAAACACCATATATTTT. Translation gives CASSLQGQMDGNTIYF.

The CDR3 spells CASSPEQVTEAFF. CDR3 nucleotides: TGTGCCAGCAGCCCAGAACAGGTCACTGAAGCTTTCTTT. The chain has TRBV3-1 (or the pseudogene TRBV3-2) and TRBJ1-1; TRBD1 is a possible D gene (5 bases). Germline V gives CDR1 LGHDT, CDR2 YNNKEL (reference sequence). This CDR3 contains 13 residues. V dropped 4 bases and J dropped 4 bases, with 10 bases sitting between them.

The chain uses TRBV2 and TRBJ2-5; D perhaps matches TRBD2 (5 bases). This CDR3 comprises 14 residues. From germline, CDR1 is SNHLY and CDR2 FYNNEI. Trimming removed 6 bases at V and 4 bases at J, with 15 bases between. The CDR3 reads CASSQLRSGETQYF. The CDR3 nucleotides are TGTGCCAGCAGCCAATTACGGAGCGGAGAGACCCAGTACTTC.

The genes are TRBV6-2 or TRBV6-3 and TRBJ1-6; 7 bases fit TRBD1. The CDR3 is made up of 15 amino acids. The ends lost 0 bases at V and 11 bases at J; junction bases unmatched: 7. CDR1 is MNHEY and CDR2 is SVGEGT in the germline V gene. CDR3 protein: CASSYSGRGSPPLHF. The CDR3, as DNA: TGTGCCAGCAGTTACTCGGGCAGGGGGTCTCCACCCCTCCACTTT.

The count of this clone is one. The chain couples TRBV3-1 (or the pseudogene TRBV3-2) to TRBJ2-3; D is possibly TRBD2 (6 bases). V gave up 3 bases and J gave up 2 bases, with 15 bases separating them. This CDR3 has 16 residues. The germline CDR1 and CDR2 sequences are LGHDT and YNNKEL (reference sequence). The CDR3 DNA reads TGTGCCAGCAGCCAGGTCCGGACGGGGGACACAGATACGCAGTATTTT. Translated: CASSQVRTGDTDTQYF.

The chain uses TRBV6-5 and TRBJ2-3, with TRBD2 as a possible D gene (5 bases). The CDR3 totals 12 residues. In germline, CDR1 is MNHEY, CDR2 SVGAGI. Trimming removed 7 bases from V and 6 bases from J, with 11 bases in between. For the CDR3, the DNA is TGTGCCAGCATCTCTGAGGGTGATACGCAGTATTTT. This translates into CASISEGDTQYF.

The J gene is TRBJ2-4, the V gene TRBV5-6; 12 bases agree with TRBD2. This CDR3 region has 16 residues. J lost 5 bases, V lost 3 bases, and 6 bases had no gene match. CDR1 is SGHDT and CDR2 is YYEEEE in the germline V gene. The CDR3 reads CASSSSGGATENIQYF. CDR3 coding DNA: TGTGCCAGCAGCTCTAGCGGGGGGGCTACAGAAAACATTCAGTACTTC.

The rearrangement joins TRBV6-6 to TRBJ1-2, with D perhaps matching TRBD1 (5 bases). With 11 bases removed from V and 1 base from J, the gap between germline ends came to 20 bases. There are 15 residues in the CDR3. Germline CDR1 MNHNY, CDR2 SVGAGI (reference sequence). CDR3 coding DNA: TGTGCCGGAGGGGAAGGAAACAGAATTAACTATGGCTACACCTTC. It is translated as CAGGEGNRINYGYTF.

This clone was found once. The chain has TRBV5-1 and TRBJ2-1; TRBD2 matches 10 bases. CDR1 is SGHRS, CDR2 YFSETQ, per germline. V lost 0 bases, J lost 9 bases, and 9 bases stayed unmatched. This CDR3 comprises 16 residues. The CDR3 sequence is CASSLEERGGLGEQFF. DNA of the CDR3: TGCGCCAGCAGCTTGGAGGAGCGGGGGGGCCTCGGTGAGCAGTTCTTC.

This chain links TRBV11-3 with TRBJ2-7, with D possibly being TRBD1 (5 bases). Germline lookup yields CDR1 SGHNT and CDR2 YENEEA. The CDR3 has 13 residues. The V end lost 7 bases, the J end lost 1 base, and 11 bases lay between the germline ends. The CDR3 protein is CASKGQGSYEQYF. CDR3 sequence (DNA): TGTGCCAGCAAGGGCCAGGGTTCCTACGAGCAGTACTTC.

This clone was observed once. The V gene is TRBV6-5, the J gene TRBJ1-2; 10 bases are shared with TRBD1. The V gene's germline CDR1 is MNHEY and CDR2 SVGAGI. V was clipped by 7 bases and J by 5 bases; unmatched bases: 7. CDR3 length equals 14 residues. The CDR3 sequence: CASIDRGRSYGYTF. The CDR3, as DNA: TGTGCCAGCATCGACAGGGGGCGATCGTATGGCTACACCTTC.

V and J are TRBV5-1 and TRBJ2-5; no clear D. In germline, CDR1 is SGHRS, CDR2 YFSETQ. This CDR3 contains 16 residues. Trimming removed 0 bases from V and 8 bases from J, with 20 bases in between. CDR3: CASSLVVSTTKRTQYF. CDR3 in DNA: TGCGCCAGCAGCTTGGTTGTCAGCACTACCAAGAGAACCCAGTACTTC.